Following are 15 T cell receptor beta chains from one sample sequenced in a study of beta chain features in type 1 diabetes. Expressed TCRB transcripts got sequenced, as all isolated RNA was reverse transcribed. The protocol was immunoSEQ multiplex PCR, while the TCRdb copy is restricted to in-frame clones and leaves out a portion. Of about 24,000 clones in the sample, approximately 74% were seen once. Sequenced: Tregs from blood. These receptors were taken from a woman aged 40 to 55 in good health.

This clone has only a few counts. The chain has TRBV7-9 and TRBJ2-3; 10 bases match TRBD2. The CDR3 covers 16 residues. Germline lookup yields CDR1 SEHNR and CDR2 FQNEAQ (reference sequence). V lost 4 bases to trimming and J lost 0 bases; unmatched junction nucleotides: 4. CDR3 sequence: CASSSPSGGSTDTQYF. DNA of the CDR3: TGTGCCAGCAGCTCGCCTAGCGGGGGAAGCACAGATACGCAGTATTTT. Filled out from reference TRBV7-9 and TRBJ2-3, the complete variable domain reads DTGVSQNPRHKITKRGQNVTFRCDPISEHNRLYWYRQTLGQGPEFLTYFQNEAQLEKSRLLSDRFSAERPKGSFSTLEIQRTEQGDSAMYLCASSSPSGGSTDTQYFGPGTRLTVL.

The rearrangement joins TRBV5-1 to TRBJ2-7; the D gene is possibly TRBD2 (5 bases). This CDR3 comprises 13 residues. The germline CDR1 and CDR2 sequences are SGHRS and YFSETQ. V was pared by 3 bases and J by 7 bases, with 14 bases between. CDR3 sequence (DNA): TGCGCCAGCAGCTCCGGGCCTACTAGTGAGCAGTACTTC. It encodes CASSSGPTSEQYF.

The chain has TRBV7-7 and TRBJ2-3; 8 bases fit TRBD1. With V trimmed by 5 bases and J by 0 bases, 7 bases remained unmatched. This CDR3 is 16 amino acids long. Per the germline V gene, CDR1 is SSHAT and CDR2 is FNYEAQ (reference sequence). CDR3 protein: CASSPFQGASTDTQYF. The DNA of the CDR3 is TGTGCCAGCAGCCCGTTCCAGGGGGCCAGCACAGATACGCAGTATTTT. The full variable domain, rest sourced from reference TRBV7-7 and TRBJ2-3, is GAGVSQSPRYKVTKRGQDVTLRCDPISSHATLYWYQQALGQGPEFLTYFNYEAQPDKSGLPSDRFSAERPEGSISTLTIQRTEQRDSAMYRCASSPFQGASTDTQYFGPGTRLTVL.

CDR3 amino acids: CASSFPTGTGAEQYF. CDR3 nucleotides: TGCGCCAGCAGCTTCCCGACGGGGACAGGGGCCGAGCAGTACTTC. V and J are TRBV5-1 and TRBJ2-7; 10 bases are a match to TRBD1. V shed 2 bases and J 6 bases; nucleotides not matched to a gene: 8. Germline CDR1 reads SGHRS; CDR2 reads YFSETQ. The CDR3 loop spans 15 amino acids.

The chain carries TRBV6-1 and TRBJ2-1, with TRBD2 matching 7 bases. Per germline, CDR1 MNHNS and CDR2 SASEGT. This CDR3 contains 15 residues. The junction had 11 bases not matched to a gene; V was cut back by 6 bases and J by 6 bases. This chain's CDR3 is CASREGTTSGNEQFF. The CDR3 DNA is TGTGCCAGCAGGGAGGGGACTACGTCGGGCAATGAGCAGTTCTTC.

The CDR3 protein is CASSQGTGGSTGELFF. In DNA, the CDR3 is TGTGCCAGCAGCCAAGGAACAGGGGGTTCCACCGGGGAGCTGTTTTTT. The rearrangement joins TRBV4-2 to TRBJ2-2; 8 bases align to TRBD1. With 1 base clipped from V and 4 bases from J, the junction kept 5 bases outside the gene matches. The germline V gene encodes CDR1 LGHNA and CDR2 YNFKEQ. The CDR3 runs to 16 residues.

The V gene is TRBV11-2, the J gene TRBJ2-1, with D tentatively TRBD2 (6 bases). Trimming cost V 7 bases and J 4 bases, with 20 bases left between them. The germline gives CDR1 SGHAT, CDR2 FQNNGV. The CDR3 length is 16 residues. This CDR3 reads CASKLAPGRMYNEQFF. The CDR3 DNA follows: TGTGCCAGCAAGCTCGCGCCGGGGAGGATGTACAATGAGCAGTTCTTC.

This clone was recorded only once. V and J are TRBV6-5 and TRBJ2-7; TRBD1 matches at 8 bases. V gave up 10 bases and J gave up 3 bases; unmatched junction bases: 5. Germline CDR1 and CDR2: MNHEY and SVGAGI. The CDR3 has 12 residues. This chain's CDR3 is CATRDRNYEQYF. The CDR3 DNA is TGTGCCACCCGGGACAGGAACTACGAGCAGTACTTC.

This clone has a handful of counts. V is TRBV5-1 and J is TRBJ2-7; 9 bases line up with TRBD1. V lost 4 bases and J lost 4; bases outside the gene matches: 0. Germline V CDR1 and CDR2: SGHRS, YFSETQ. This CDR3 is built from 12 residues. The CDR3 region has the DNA TGCGCCAGCAGCGGACAGGGGTACGAGCAGTACTTC. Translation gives CASSGQGYEQYF. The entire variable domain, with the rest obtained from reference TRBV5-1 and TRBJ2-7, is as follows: KAGVTQTPRYLIKTRGQQVTLSCSPISGHRSVSWYQQTPGQGLQFLFEYFSETQRNKGNFPGRFSGRQFSNSRSEMNVSTLELGDSALYLCASSGQGYEQYFGPGTRLTVT.

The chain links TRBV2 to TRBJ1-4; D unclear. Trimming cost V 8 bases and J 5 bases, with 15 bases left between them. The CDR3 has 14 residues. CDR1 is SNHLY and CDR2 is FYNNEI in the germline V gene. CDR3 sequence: CASGWAGTNEKLFF. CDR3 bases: TGTGCCAGCGGGTGGGCAGGAACCAATGAAAAACTGTTTTTT.

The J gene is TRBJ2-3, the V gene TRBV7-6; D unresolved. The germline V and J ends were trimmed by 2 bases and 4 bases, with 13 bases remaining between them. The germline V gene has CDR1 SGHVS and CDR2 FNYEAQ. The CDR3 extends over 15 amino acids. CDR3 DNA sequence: TGTGCCAGCAGCTTACGGTCGATATTCCCAGATACGCAGTATTTT. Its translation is CASSLRSIFPDTQYF.

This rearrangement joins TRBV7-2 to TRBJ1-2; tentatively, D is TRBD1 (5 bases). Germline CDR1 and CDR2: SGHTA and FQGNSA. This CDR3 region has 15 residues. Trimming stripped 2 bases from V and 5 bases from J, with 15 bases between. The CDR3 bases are TGTGCCAGCAGCTTAAGCGGGGGGTTGGGGTATGGCTACACCTTC. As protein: CASSLSGGLGYGYTF.

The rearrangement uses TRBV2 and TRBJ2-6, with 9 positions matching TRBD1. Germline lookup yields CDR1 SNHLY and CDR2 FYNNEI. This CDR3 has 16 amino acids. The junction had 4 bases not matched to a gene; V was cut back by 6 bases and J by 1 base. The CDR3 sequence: CASSGTGLSGANVLTF. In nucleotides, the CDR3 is TGTGCCAGCAGCGGGACAGGGCTTTCTGGGGCCAACGTCCTGACTTTC.

The CDR3 reads CASSLGTGGFYGYTF. CDR3 in DNA: TGCGCCAGCAGCTTGGGGACAGGGGGGTTCTATGGCTACACCTTC. The chain uses TRBV5-1 and TRBJ1-2; 10 positions match TRBD1. V was pared by 0 bases and J by 4 bases, with 3 bases of the junction left unmatched. The CDR3 extends over 15 amino acids. Germline values: CDR1 SGHRS, CDR2 YFSETQ.

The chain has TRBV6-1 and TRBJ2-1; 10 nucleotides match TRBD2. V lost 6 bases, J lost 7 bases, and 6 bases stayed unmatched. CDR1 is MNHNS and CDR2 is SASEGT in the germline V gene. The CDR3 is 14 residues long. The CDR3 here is CASSLAGVVNEQFF. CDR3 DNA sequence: TGTGCCAGCAGCCTAGCGGGGGTAGTGAATGAGCAGTTCTTC.